The entry below describes one TCR beta chain. This CDR3 has 14 amino acids. V gave up 6 bases and J gave up 1 base, with 12 bases separating them. The sample comes from a study of blood T cells in healthy people across ages. About the study: The template switching approach captured approximately one barcoded beta molecule for every two T cells.

Combining a sample-barcoded 5' primer with a J-beta primer mix, a second PCR ran for roughly 6 to 12 cycles. A 12-random-nucleotide template-switch adaptor tagged each cDNA molecule. At least 2.5 million CDR3-containing paired-end reads were obtained per sample. TCRdb redid the calling of the 5' RACE reads with MiXCR, one entry per CDR3 protein. The data hold 500,000 to 550,000 distinct CDR3 sequences, with less than 25% observed a single time. The sample was also linked to a second study, of T cells of mothers and their children.

Sequenced: blood. The receptor's source is a boy between 5 and 17 years old in good health. V is TRBV12-3 or TRBV12-4 and J is TRBJ2-5; a possible D gene is TRBD1 (5 bases). CDR3 sequence (DNA): TGTGCCAGCAGGGTCGGACACATCCAAGAGACCCAGTACTTC. It is translated as CASRVGHIQETQYF.